This TCR beta chain was obtained from a study of blood T cell repertoires in COVID-19. Study details: Samples of COVID-19 (acute and convalescent) were obtained from the United States, Italy and Spain.

Here immunoSEQ multiplex PCR was the method, and the copy in TCRdb shows in-frame clones only, minus some. The profile shows 200,000 to 250,000 clones, about four fifths of them singletons. The CDR3 has 13 residues. Trimming removed 6 bases from V and 7 bases from J, with 13 bases in between. CDR1 and CDR2 from the germline V gene are LGHDT and YNNKEL (reference sequence). Sequencing used peripheral blood. The sequence derives from a man aged 25-45 years who had recovered from COVID-19. This chain connects TRBV3-1 (or the pseudogene TRBV3-2) to TRBJ2-1, with a weak D call TRBD2 (6 bases). The DNA for the CDR3 is TGTGCCAGCAGTACCGGGGGATTAAATGAGCAGTTCTTC. Its protein is CASSTGGLNEQFF.